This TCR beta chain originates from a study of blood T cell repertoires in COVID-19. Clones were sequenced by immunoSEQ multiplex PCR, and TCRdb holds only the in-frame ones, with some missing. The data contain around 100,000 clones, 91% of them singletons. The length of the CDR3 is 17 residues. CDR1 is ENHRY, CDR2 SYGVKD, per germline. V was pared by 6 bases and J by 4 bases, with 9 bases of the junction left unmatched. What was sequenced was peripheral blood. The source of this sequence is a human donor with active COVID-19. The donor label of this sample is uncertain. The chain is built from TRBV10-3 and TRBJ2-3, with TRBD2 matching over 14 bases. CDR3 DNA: TGTGCCATCAGCCGACTAGCGGGGGGGCAAAGCGCAGATACGCAGTATTTT. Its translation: CAISRLAGGQSADTQYF.